This T cell receptor (beta chain) was profiled in a study of T cell responses to AZD1222 COVID-19 vaccine. Study-wide background: Second-dose recipients at about 4 or about 12 weeks were treated as one pooled group.

Points on this clone: Its matching antigen is unknown.

Germline-derived CDR1 and CDR2 are MGHRA and YSYEKL. Trimming cost V 0 bases and J 8 bases, with 13 bases left between them. The length of the CDR3 is 14 residues. Sequencing was performed with immunoSEQ multiplex PCR; in TCRdb, only in-frame clones are kept and a portion is missing. The sample holds more than 95,000 clones; 80% to 95% are singletons and the top ten take around 4.8%. Findings and limits, study-wide: CD4 TCRs covered the whole spike, strongest at regions 160-218 and 743-854. After the peak T cell response, and only then, were repertoires sampled.

This rearrangement joins TRBV4-1 to TRBJ1-2; D not resolved. The origin of this receptor is an adult in good health. The specimen was peripheral blood, collected on day 0 of AZD1222 vaccination. The DNA of the CDR3 is TGCGCCAGCAGCCAAGACGGGGTGACCGGGGGCTACACCTTC. Its translation is CASSQDGVTGGYTF.